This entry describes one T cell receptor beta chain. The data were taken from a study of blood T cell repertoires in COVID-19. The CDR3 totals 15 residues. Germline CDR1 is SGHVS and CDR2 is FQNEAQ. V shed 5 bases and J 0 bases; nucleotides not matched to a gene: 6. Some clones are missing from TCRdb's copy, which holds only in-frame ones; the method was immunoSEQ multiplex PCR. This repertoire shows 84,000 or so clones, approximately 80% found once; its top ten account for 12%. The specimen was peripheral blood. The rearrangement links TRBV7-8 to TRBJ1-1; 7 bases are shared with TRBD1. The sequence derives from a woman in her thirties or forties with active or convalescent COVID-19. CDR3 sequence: CASSRGTAMNTEAFF. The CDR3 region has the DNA TGTGCCAGCAGCAGGGGGACAGCCATGAACACTGAAGCTTTCTTT.